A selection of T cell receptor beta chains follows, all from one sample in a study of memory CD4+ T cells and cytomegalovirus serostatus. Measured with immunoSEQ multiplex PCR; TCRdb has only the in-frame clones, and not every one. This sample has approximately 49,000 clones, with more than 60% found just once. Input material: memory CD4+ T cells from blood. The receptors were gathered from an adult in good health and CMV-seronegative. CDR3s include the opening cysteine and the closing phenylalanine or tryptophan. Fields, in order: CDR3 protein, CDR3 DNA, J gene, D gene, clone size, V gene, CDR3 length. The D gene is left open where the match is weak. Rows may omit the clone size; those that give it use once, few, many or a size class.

CDR3 protein: CASSDSGGTQETQYF
CDR3 DNA: TGCGCCAGCAGTGATTCAGGGGGCACCCAAGAGACCCAGTACTTC
J gene: TRBJ2-5
D gene: TRBD1
clone size: .
V gene: TRBV5-1
CDR3 length: 15

CDR3 protein: CASSPTTGAWETQYF
CDR3 DNA: TGTGCCAGCAGCCCGACTACAGGAGCTTGGGAGACCCAGTACTTC
J gene: TRBJ2-5
D gene: .
clone size: .
V gene: TRBV7-2
CDR3 length: 15

CDR3 protein: CASSSEGGSGELFF
CDR3 DNA: TGTGCCAGCAGTTCGGAGGGGGGCTCCGGGGAGCTGTTTTTT
J gene: TRBJ2-2
D gene: .
clone size: .
V gene: TRBV6-5
CDR3 length: 14

CDR3 protein: CASSSRKGQGGQETQYF
CDR3 DNA: TGTGCCAGCAGTTCTCGAAAAGGACAGGGGGGACAAGAGACCCAGTACTTC
J gene: TRBJ2-5
D gene: TRBD1
clone size: .
V gene: TRBV27
CDR3 length: 17

CDR3 protein: CASSSEGITQYF
CDR3 DNA: TGCGCCAGCAGCTCCGAGGGGATTACGCAGTATTTT
J gene: TRBJ2-3
D gene: .
clone size: .
V gene: TRBV5-1
CDR3 length: 12

CDR3 protein: CASSQAGLGFF
CDR3 DNA: TGTGCCAGCAGCCAAGCGGGACTCGGGTTCTTC
J gene: TRBJ2-1
D gene: .
clone size: once
V gene: TRBV14
CDR3 length: 11

CDR3 protein: CASSYSNQYGYTF
CDR3 DNA: TGTGCCAGCAGTTACTCGAATCAGTATGGCTACACCTTC
J gene: TRBJ1-2
D gene: .
clone size: .
V gene: TRBV6-5
CDR3 length: 13

CDR3 protein: CASSYSGGQGASGYTF
CDR3 DNA: TGTGCCAGCAGTTACTCCGGGGGACAGGGGGCCAGTGGCTACACCTTC
J gene: TRBJ1-2
D gene: TRBD1
clone size: once
V gene: TRBV6-5
CDR3 length: 16

CDR3 protein: CASSLIGQNEQYF
CDR3 DNA: TGTGCCAGCAGCTTAATTGGGCAGAACGAGCAGTACTTC
J gene: TRBJ2-7
D gene: .
clone size: .
V gene: TRBV11-2
CDR3 length: 13

CDR3 protein: CASSKHTGGAYEQYF
CDR3 DNA: TGTGCCAGCAGCAAACATACAGGGGGAGCCTACGAGCAGTACTTC
J gene: TRBJ2-7
D gene: TRBD1
clone size: .
V gene: TRBV13
CDR3 length: 15

CDR3 protein: CASSLGAGAETQYF
CDR3 DNA: TGTGCCAGCAGCTTGGGGGCGGGGGCAGAGACCCAGTACTTC
J gene: TRBJ2-5
D gene: .
clone size: once
V gene: TRBV5-6
CDR3 length: 14

CDR3 protein: CASSPLQGRNQPQHF
CDR3 DNA: TGTGCCAGCAGCCCGCTCCAGGGGCGGAATCAGCCCCAGCATTTT
J gene: TRBJ1-5
D gene: .
clone size: .
V gene: TRBV6-1
CDR3 length: 15

CDR3 protein: CASSFSGTDTQYF
CDR3 DNA: TGCGCCAGCAGCTTTAGCGGCACAGATACGCAGTATTTT
J gene: TRBJ2-3
D gene: .
clone size: few
V gene: TRBV5-1
CDR3 length: 13

CDR3 protein: CASSQGAWGGLTYEQYF
CDR3 DNA: TGCGCCAGCAGCCAAGGGGCGTGGGGGGGCCTGACCTACGAGCAGTACTTC
J gene: TRBJ2-7
D gene: .
clone size: .
V gene: TRBV4-1
CDR3 length: 17

CDR3 protein: CASSQGLAGTYEQYF
CDR3 DNA: TGCGCCAGCAGCCAAGGACTAGCGGGGACCTACGAGCAGTACTTC
J gene: TRBJ2-7
D gene: TRBD2
clone size: once
V gene: TRBV4-3
CDR3 length: 15

CDR3 protein: CASRKDRGRNQPQHF
CDR3 DNA: TGTGCCAGCAGAAAAGACAGGGGGCGTAATCAGCCCCAGCATTTT
J gene: TRBJ1-5
D gene: TRBD1
clone size: once
V gene: TRBV2
CDR3 length: 15

CDR3 protein: CASSSDRQDTQYF
CDR3 DNA: TGTGCCAGCAGTTCGGACAGGCAAGATACGCAGTATTTT
J gene: TRBJ2-3
D gene: TRBD1
clone size: .
V gene: TRBV11-1
CDR3 length: 13

CDR3 protein: CSVEDHSYGYTF
CDR3 DNA: TGCAGCGTTGAAGACCACAGCTATGGCTACACCTTC
J gene: TRBJ1-2
D gene: .
clone size: few
V gene: TRBV29-1
CDR3 length: 12

CDR3 protein: CASQGLAGGYYEQYF
CDR3 DNA: TGTGCCAGCCAGGGACTAGCGGGGGGCTACTACGAGCAGTACTTC
J gene: TRBJ2-7
D gene: TRBD2
clone size: once
V gene: TRBV7-6
CDR3 length: 15

CDR3 protein: CASSQATGTGGNSPLHF
CDR3 DNA: TGCGCCAGCAGCCAAGCGACCGGGACAGGGGGTAATTCACCCCTCCACTTT
J gene: TRBJ1-6
D gene: TRBD1
clone size: .
V gene: TRBV4-3
CDR3 length: 17

CDR3 protein: CASSVGGGNYGYTF
CDR3 DNA: TGTGCCAGCAGTGTAGGGGGCGGTAACTATGGCTACACCTTC
J gene: TRBJ1-2
D gene: TRBD1
clone size: .
V gene: TRBV25-1
CDR3 length: 14

CDR3 protein: CASSFPLAGEITGELFF
CDR3 DNA: TGCGCCAGCAGCTTTCCCCTAGCGGGGGAGATCACCGGGGAGCTGTTTTTT
J gene: TRBJ2-2
D gene: TRBD2
clone size: .
V gene: TRBV5-1
CDR3 length: 17

CDR3 protein: CASSLAWGETYEQYF
CDR3 DNA: TGTGCCAGCAGCTTAGCGTGGGGGGAGACCTACGAGCAGTACTTC
J gene: TRBJ2-7
D gene: .
clone size: .
V gene: TRBV7-2
CDR3 length: 15

CDR3 protein: CASSPGTSGPSETQYF
CDR3 DNA: TGTGCCAGCAGCCCAGGGACTAGCGGGCCGTCAGAGACCCAGTACTTC
J gene: TRBJ2-5
D gene: TRBD2
clone size: .
V gene: TRBV9
CDR3 length: 16